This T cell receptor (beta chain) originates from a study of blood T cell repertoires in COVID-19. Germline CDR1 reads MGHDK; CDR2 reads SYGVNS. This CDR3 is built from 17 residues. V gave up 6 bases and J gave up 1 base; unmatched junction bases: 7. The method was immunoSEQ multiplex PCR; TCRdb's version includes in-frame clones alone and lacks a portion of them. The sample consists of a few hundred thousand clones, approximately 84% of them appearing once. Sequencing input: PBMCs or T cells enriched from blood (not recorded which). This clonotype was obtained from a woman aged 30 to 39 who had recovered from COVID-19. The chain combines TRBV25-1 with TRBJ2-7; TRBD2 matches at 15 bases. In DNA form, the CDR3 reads TGTGCCAGCAGCCTCGGGACTAGCGGGGGGCGATCCTACGAGCAGTACTTC. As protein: CASSLGTSGGRSYEQYF.